A selection of T cell receptor beta chains follows, all from one sample in a study of Graves' ophthalmopathy and Graves' hyperthyroidism. Via MiXCR, TCRdb re-called the multiplex PCR reads, giving one row per CDR3 protein. Among 400,000 or so distinct CDR3 sequences listed, 15% were seen once. What was sequenced was peripheral blood. These receptor sequences come from a young woman with stable Graves' hyperthyroidism. CDR3s include the opening cysteine and the closing phenylalanine or tryptophan. The order of the fields is D gene, V gene, clone size, J gene, CDR3 protein, CDR3 DNA. The D gene is left open where the match is weak. Rows may omit the clone size; those that give it use once, few, many or a size class.

d_gene: .
v_gene: TRBV4-1
abundance: few
j_gene: TRBJ1-5
CDR3aa: CASSQASNQPQHF
CDR3nt: TGCGCCAGCAGCCAAGCCTCCAATCAGCCCCAGCATTTT

d_gene: .
v_gene: TRBV7-2
abundance: many
j_gene: TRBJ2-5
CDR3aa: CASSLARLETQYF
CDR3nt: TGTGCCAGCAGCTTAGCCAGGCTTGAGACCCAGTACTTC

d_gene: .
v_gene: TRBV7-2
abundance: many
j_gene: TRBJ2-7
CDR3aa: CASSLARRLYEQYF
CDR3nt: TGTGCCAGCAGCTTAGCAAGGAGGCTTTACGAGCAGTACTTC

d_gene: TRBD1
v_gene: TRBV27
abundance: .
j_gene: TRBJ2-5
CDR3aa: CASSRDRAKETQYF
CDR3nt: TGTGCCAGCAGCCGGGACAGGGCTAAAGAGACCCAGTACTTC

d_gene: TRBD1
v_gene: TRBV10-3
abundance: .
j_gene: TRBJ2-7
CDR3aa: CAISASGTGYYEQYF
CDR3nt: TGTGCCATCAGTGCTTCAGGGACAGGTTATTACGAGCAGTACTTC

d_gene: .
v_gene: TRBV6-1
abundance: many
j_gene: TRBJ2-4
CDR3aa: CASGVGDGENIQYF
CDR3nt: TGTGCCTCGGGTGTAGGTGACGGGGAAAACATTCAGTACTTC

d_gene: TRBD2
v_gene: TRBV12-3/TRBV12-4
abundance: many
j_gene: TRBJ2-5
CDR3aa: CASRDSAGGQETQYF
CDR3nt: TGTGCCAGCAGGGATTCAGCGGGGGGACAAGAGACCCAGTACTTC

d_gene: TRBD1
v_gene: TRBV6-5
abundance: many
j_gene: TRBJ2-7
CDR3aa: CASRRQGLNYEQYF
CDR3nt: TGTGCCAGCAGAAGACAGGGGTTAAACTACGAGCAGTACTTC

d_gene: .
v_gene: TRBV19
abundance: many
j_gene: TRBJ1-1
CDR3aa: CASSKDTNTEAFF
CDR3nt: TGTGCCAGTAGTAAAGACACGAACACTGAAGCTTTCTTT

d_gene: .
v_gene: TRBV7-9
abundance: few
j_gene: TRBJ1-1
CDR3aa: CASSTTQQGPEAFF
CDR3nt: TGTGCCAGCAGCACAACTCAACAGGGTCCCGAAGCTTTCTTT

d_gene: TRBD2
v_gene: TRBV4-2
abundance: few
j_gene: TRBJ2-7
CDR3aa: CASSPPPAGESYEQYF
CDR3nt: TGTGCCAGCAGCCCCCCCCCAGCGGGGGAGTCCTACGAGCAGTACTTC

d_gene: .
v_gene: TRBV6-5
abundance: many
j_gene: TRBJ2-7
CDR3aa: CASSYSWESYEQYF
CDR3nt: TGTGCCAGCAGTTACTCGTGGGAATCCTACGAGCAGTACTTC

d_gene: .
v_gene: TRBV20-1
abundance: many
j_gene: TRBJ2-2
CDR3aa: CSARLQGIGTGELFF
CDR3nt: TGCAGTGCTAGGTTACAGGGAATCGGCACCGGGGAGCTGTTTTTT

d_gene: .
v_gene: TRBV19
abundance: few
j_gene: TRBJ2-5
CDR3aa: CASSGGGMETQYF
CDR3nt: TGTGCCAGTTCGGGTGGAGGGATGGAGACCCAGTACTTC

d_gene: TRBD1
v_gene: TRBV27
abundance: many
j_gene: TRBJ1-5
CDR3aa: CASSSGTGAYQPQHF
CDR3nt: TGTGCCAGCAGTTCCGGGACAGGGGCTTACCAGCCCCAGCATTTT

d_gene: TRBD1
v_gene: TRBV5-1
abundance: few
j_gene: TRBJ2-5
CDR3aa: CASSLTGAIQETQYF
CDR3nt: TGCGCCAGCAGCTTGACAGGGGCGATCCAAGAGACCCAGTACTTC

d_gene: .
v_gene: TRBV15
abundance: .
j_gene: TRBJ1-6
CDR3aa: CATEAGTGSPLHF
CDR3nt: TGTGCCACCGAGGCGGGGACCGGGTCACCCCTCCACTTT

d_gene: TRBD2
v_gene: TRBV6-4
abundance: many
j_gene: TRBJ2-2
CDR3aa: CASSVLAGASTGELFF
CDR3nt: TGTGCCAGCAGTGTGTTAGCGGGGGCCTCCACCGGGGAGCTGTTTTTT

d_gene: .
v_gene: TRBV6-5
abundance: many
j_gene: TRBJ1-6
CDR3aa: CASSLGPDHSSYNSPLHF
CDR3nt: TGTGCCAGCAGCCTAGGACCCGACCACAGCTCCTATAATTCACCCCTCCACTTT

d_gene: TRBD1
v_gene: TRBV20-1
abundance: many
j_gene: TRBJ1-2
CDR3aa: CSARRTGAWYGYTF
CDR3nt: TGCAGTGCTAGGAGGACAGGGGCCTGGTATGGCTACACCTTC

d_gene: .
v_gene: TRBV20-1
abundance: many
j_gene: TRBJ1-5
CDR3aa: CSALEGVRNQPQHF
CDR3nt: TGCAGTGCTTTAGAGGGCGTCCGCAATCAGCCCCAGCATTTT

d_gene: .
v_gene: TRBV24-1
abundance: many
j_gene: TRBJ2-5
CDR3aa: CATSDFAGNARETQYF
CDR3nt: TGTGCCACCAGTGATTTCGCGGGTAATGCGAGGGAGACCCAGTACTTC

d_gene: .
v_gene: TRBV6-1
abundance: .
j_gene: TRBJ1-1
CDR3aa: CASSEQRQINTEAFF
CDR3nt: TGTGCCAGCAGTGAACAGAGGCAGATCAACACTGAAGCTTTCTTT

d_gene: TRBD1
v_gene: TRBV20-1
abundance: many
j_gene: TRBJ1-2
CDR3aa: CSARGQGSDYGYTF
CDR3nt: TGCAGTGCTAGAGGACAGGGGAGCGACTATGGCTACACCTTC

d_gene: .
v_gene: TRBV20-1
abundance: many
j_gene: TRBJ1-5
CDR3aa: CSARDLTDSNQPQHF
CDR3nt: TGCAGTGCTAGAGATCTGACAGATAGCAATCAGCCCCAGCATTTT

d_gene: TRBD1
v_gene: TRBV29-1
abundance: few
j_gene: TRBJ1-1
CDR3aa: CSAGQGASTEAFF
CDR3nt: TGCAGCGCCGGACAGGGGGCGAGCACTGAAGCTTTCTTT

d_gene: .
v_gene: TRBV7-9
abundance: .
j_gene: TRBJ1-6
CDR3aa: CASSLQWDYSPLHF
CDR3nt: TGTGCCAGCAGTTTACAGTGGGACTATTCACCCCTCCACTTT

d_gene: .
v_gene: TRBV20-1
abundance: many
j_gene: TRBJ2-5
CDR3aa: CSASPPFRALAGSQETQYF
CDR3nt: TGCAGTGCTAGCCCCCCTTTTCGCGCCCTAGCAGGGAGTCAAGAGACCCAGTACTTC

d_gene: .
v_gene: TRBV5-5
abundance: .
j_gene: TRBJ2-7
CDR3aa: CASSYRDNAYEQYF
CDR3nt: TGTGCCAGCAGCTACCGGGATAACGCCTACGAGCAGTACTTC

d_gene: .
v_gene: TRBV20-1
abundance: .
j_gene: TRBJ2-7
CDR3aa: CSTALPEALYEQYF
CDR3nt: TGCAGCACGGCCTTGCCGGAGGCTCTCTACGAGCAGTACTTC